This T cell receptor (beta chain) was retrieved from a study of neoadjuvant nivolumab and ipilimumab in lung cancer. General study findings and limits: Blood richness before therapy tracked richness in tumors resected after neoadjuvant therapy. TCR clonality did not significantly correlate with pathologic tumor regression.

Note on this clone: As yet, its antigen is unknown.

Sequencing was performed with immunoSEQ multiplex PCR; in TCRdb, only in-frame clones are kept and a portion is missing. The table records about 19,000 clones, more than 75% of them present only once. The CDR3 covers 12 residues. Trimming removed 3 bases at V and 5 bases at J, with 7 bases between. The V gene's germline CDR1 is KGHSH and CDR2 LQKENI. V usage is TRBV18 and J usage is TRBJ1-1; D uncertain. The material sequenced was peripheral blood, taken before neoadjuvant nivolumab, alone or with ipilimumab. The sequence was collected from an adult with non-small cell lung cancer. The CDR3 DNA is TGTGCCAGCTCACCCTTGGATACTGAAGCTTTCTTT. It yields the protein CASSPLDTEAFF.